What follows are 9 T cell receptor beta chains derived from one specimen sequenced in a study of cytomegalovirus exposure and HLA in healthy donors. 60 Vbeta and 13 Jbeta primers were used in PCR. Libraries were prepared by immunoSEQ multiplex PCR; TCRdb keeps only in-frame clonotypes and omits some of them. The data show some 130,000 clones, 65% to 70% seen once. The sample comprised PBMCs. These receptor sequences come from a human donor in good health.

This clone was picked up a small number of times. The chain joins TRBV5-4 to TRBJ2-1; 9 positions match TRBD2. Per the germline V gene, CDR1 is SGHNT and CDR2 is YYREEE (reference sequence). The CDR3 sequence is 16 residues long. Unmatched junction bases numbered 8, after V lost 0 bases and J lost 7 bases. The CDR3 spells CASSLAAGGPGNEQFF. CDR3 nucleotide sequence: TGTGCCAGCAGCTTGGCCGCGGGAGGGCCCGGAAATGAGCAGTTCTTC.

The chain carries TRBV2 and TRBJ2-2; TRBD2 is a possible D gene (6 bases). Trimming shortened V by 7 bases and J by 0 bases, and 9 bases separated the two germline ends. This CDR3 has 14 residues. In germline, CDR1 is SNHLY, CDR2 FYNNEI. The CDR3 DNA reads TGTGCCAGCACGGGCGGGACGAACACCGGGGAGCTGTTTTTT. Amino acids: CASTGGTNTGELFF.

The gene calls are TRBV11-2 and TRBJ1-3, with no clear D. There are 13 residues in the CDR3. Germline CDR1 and CDR2: SGHAT and FQNNGV. Trimming left V 4 bases short and J 0 bases short, with 4 bases between. The CDR3 nucleotides are TGTGCCAGCAGCTCCCACTCTGGAAACACCATATATTTT. This codes for CASSSHSGNTIYF.

This sequence joins TRBV7-3 and TRBJ2-7, with 7 positions matching TRBD2. Per germline, CDR1 SGHTA and CDR2 FQGTGA. The CDR3 totals 13 residues. J lost 3 bases, V lost 2 bases, and 1 base had no gene match. CDR3 in DNA: TGTGCCAGCAGCTTAGGGGAGGGCTACGAGCAGTACTTC. It encodes CASSLGEGYEQYF.

CDR3 in amino acids: CASSLTVNSGNTIYF. DNA for the CDR3: TGTGCCAGCAGTCTCACAGTGAACTCTGGAAACACCATATATTTT. The chain combines TRBV6-5 with TRBJ1-3, with D uncertain. Trimming stripped 5 bases from V and 0 bases from J, with 11 bases between. Germline CDR1 is MNHEY and CDR2 is SVGAGI. This CDR3 is built from 15 residues.

The chain has TRBV10-1 and TRBJ1-4; D ambiguous. The V end lost 4 bases, the J end lost 0 bases, and 9 bases lay between the germline ends. The CDR3 runs 15 residues. Germline-derived CDR1 and CDR2 are WNHNN and SYGVQD (reference sequence). The CDR3 DNA reads as TGCGCCAGCAGTGGGCGGGCCCCAACTAATGAAAAACTGTTTTTT. Residues: CASSGRAPTNEKLFF.

The chain recombines TRBV5-1 with TRBJ2-2, with D perhaps TRBD1 (6 bases). Looked up from germline, CDR1 is SGHRS and CDR2 is YFSETQ. Trimming shortened V by 4 bases and J by 0 bases, and 10 bases separated the two germline ends. The CDR3 runs 15 residues. The CDR3: CASSAGDANTGELFF. In DNA form, the CDR3 reads TGCGCCAGCAGCGCAGGGGACGCGAACACCGGGGAGCTGTTTTTT.

The genes are TRBV19 and TRBJ1-2, with TRBD1 as a possible D gene (6 bases). This CDR3 has 13 residues. V was pared by 3 bases and J by 6 bases, with 11 bases between. In germline, CDR1 is LNHDA, CDR2 SQIVND (reference sequence). In nucleotides, the CDR3 is TGTGCCAGTAGTATGGGCAGGGGTGATGGCTACACCTTC. Translated: CASSMGRGDGYTF.

V and J are TRBV14 and TRBJ2-1; TRBD2 matches 15 bases. CDR3 length equals 15 residues. The germline CDR1 and CDR2 sequences are SGHDN and FVKESK. After removal of 1 base from V and 8 bases from J, the junction contained 0 bases not matched to a gene. CDR3 loop: CASSQGTSGRDEQFF. DNA for the CDR3: TGTGCCAGCAGCCAAGGGACTAGCGGGAGGGATGAGCAGTTCTTC.